This section outlines one T cell receptor beta chain sequence together with its context. Its antigen remains unknown. Only in-frame clones appear in the TCRdb table, and some are missing; sequencing was by immunoSEQ multiplex PCR. The data contain under 150,000 clones, more than 90% of them singletons. The record originates from a study of human thymus T cells. Points from the study as a whole: Repertoires sampled from thymus and blood appeared biased in V and J gene usage.

Germline assignment: CDR1 SGDLS and CDR2 YYNGEE. The CDR3 is made up of 17 amino acids. V lost 4 bases and J lost 4, with 21 bases in between. The thymus was resected at corrective cardiac surgery. The chain joins TRBV9 to TRBJ1-3, with D perhaps TRBD1 (6 bases). The source is a boy younger than two with a congenital heart defect but otherwise immunologically healthy. The material sequenced was thymus tissue. The chain's CDR3 is CASSHRTDQPSGNTIYF. CDR3 DNA sequence: TGTGCCAGCAGCCACCGGACAGATCAGCCATCCGGAAACACCATATATTTT.